A few counts support the clone carrying this T cell receptor (beta chain). This sample is drawn from a study of T cell responses to AZD1222 COVID-19 vaccine. The CDR3 covers 13 residues. V lost 2 bases and J lost 7, with 10 bases in between. The V gene's germline CDR1 is SGHTA and CDR2 FQGNSA. Generated by immunoSEQ multiplex PCR, the TCRdb table keeps only in-frame clones and is missing some. Of 90,000 to 120,000 clones listed, under 95% are singletons. The sequenced sample was peripheral blood, obtained on day 0 of AZD1222 vaccination. The receptor comes from an adult in good health. This chain links TRBV7-2 with TRBJ2-3; D call uncertain. The CDR3 nucleotides read TGTGCCAGCAGCTTATCCAGCATAAATACGCAGTATTTT. This sequence encodes CASSLSSINTQYF. Full variable domain (remainder filled in from reference TRBV7-2 and TRBJ2-3): GAGVSQSPSNKVTEKGKDVELRCDPISGHTALYWYRQSLGQGLEFLIYFQGNSAPDKSGLPSDRFSAERTGGSVSTLTIQRTQQEDSAVYLCASSLSSINTQYFGPGTRLTVL.